These 11 T cell receptor beta chains originate from one sample sequenced in a study of read filtering for tumor transcriptome and immune sequencing. The library was built from roughly 400 ng RNA with molecular barcoded adaptors for alpha/delta and beta/gamma chains. MiXCR, applied by TCRdb to the reads, yields one record per CDR3 protein. The sample contains tens of thousands of distinct CDR3 sequences, roughly 19% of which appear only once. The material sequenced was a population of CD138-negative cells sorted from bone marrow. The receptors derive from a donor over 35 with multiple myeloma.

This clonotype came up many times. The chain recombines TRBV28 with TRBJ2-5; D not certain. Trimming took 5 bases from V and 4 from J, leaving 14 bases between them. Per the germline V gene, CDR1 is MDHEN and CDR2 is SYDVKM. The length of the CDR3 is 14 residues. CDR3 residues: CASSRNLGGETQYF. CDR3 nucleotide sequence: TGTGCCAGCAGTCGGAACCTAGGTGGAGAGACCCAGTACTTC.

This clonotype was detected ten times or more. The rearrangement links TRBV12-3 or TRBV12-4 to TRBJ1-5; a possible D gene is TRBD1 (5 bases). This CDR3 is built from 17 residues. Between the trimmed V and J ends, which lost 2 bases and 0 bases, there was a span of 14 bases. The CDR3 region is CASSLSLPGYSNQPQHF. The CDR3 DNA follows: TGTGCCAGCAGTTTATCCCTCCCAGGGTATAGCAATCAGCCCCAGCATTTT.

This clonotype was seen at least ten times. The chain combines TRBV15 with TRBJ2-5; D might be TRBD2 (7 bases). The V end was cut by 4 bases, the J end by 4 bases, with 10 bases between. The CDR3 loop spans 13 amino acids. CDR1 LNHNV and CDR2 YYDKDF come from the germline V gene (reference sequence). The CDR3 nucleotides are TGTGCCACCAGCACGGGGGGCGGAGAGACCCAGTACTTC. The encoded protein is CATSTGGGETQYF.

This clonotype was counted a few times. V usage is TRBV20-1 and J usage is TRBJ1-5; tentatively, D is TRBD1 (5 bases). The CDR3 sequence is 13 residues long. The germline V gene has CDR1 DFQATT and CDR2 SNEGSKA (reference sequence). The V end was cut by 4 bases, the J end by 4 bases, with 11 bases between. DNA for the CDR3: TGCAGTGCTACTCCAGGGAATAATCAGCCCCAGCATTTT. It specifies CSATPGNNQPQHF.

The chain recombines TRBV6-4 with TRBJ2-1; 7 bases match TRBD2. Unmatched junction bases numbered 15, after V lost 9 bases and J lost 7 bases. CDR3 length: 15 amino acids. Germline lookup yields CDR1 MRHNA and CDR2 SNTAGT. The DNA for the CDR3 is TGTGCCAGGAGGGCTTTACGGGGGGTTTGGAATGAGCAGTTCTTC. It yields the protein CARRALRGVWNEQFF.

Many counts were recorded for this clonotype. The chain recombines TRBV5-4 with TRBJ2-2; a possible D gene is TRBD1 (6 bases). This CDR3 is 15 amino acids long. The germline gives CDR1 SGHNT, CDR2 YYREEE (reference sequence). V dropped 0 bases and J dropped 6 bases, with 12 bases sitting between them. CDR3 nucleotides: TGTGCCAGCAGCTTGGCACAGGGAACGGCCGGGGAGCTGTTTTTT. It encodes CASSLAQGTAGELFF.

Remarks on this clonotype: A much more abundant neighbour one base away suggests this may be a read error. In this CDR3 the conserved last residue, phenylalanine or tryptophan, is missing, so a read error is likely. The CDR3 sequence is CASSLPVRGPTEAFS. Written as DNA, the CDR3 is TGTGCCAGCAGTTTGCCGGTCAGGGGGCCAACTGAAGCTTTCTCT. The chain uses TRBV28 and TRBJ1-1; 8 bases are a match to TRBD1. Trimming took 3 bases from V and 5 from J; bases not matched to a gene: 8. The CDR3 has 15 amino acids. Germline lookup yields CDR1 MDHEN and CDR2 SYDVKM.

This clonotype was recorded at least ten times. This chain connects TRBV7-6 to TRBJ2-2; D gene uncertain. Trimming stripped 2 bases from V and 6 bases from J, with 7 bases between. The CDR3 extends over 13 amino acids. Germline assignment: CDR1 SGHVS and CDR2 FNYEAQ. The CDR3 protein is CASSLLGPGELFF. The CDR3 region has the DNA TGTGCCAGCAGCTTACTAGGTCCCGGGGAGCTGTTTTTT.

This rearrangement joins TRBV5-1 to TRBJ1-5; D unresolved. The CDR3 extends over 15 amino acids. V lost 0 bases and J lost 0, with 7 bases in between. Germline-derived CDR1 and CDR2 are SGHRS and YFSETQ. CDR3: CASSLEGYSNQPQHF. CDR3 coding DNA: TGCGCCAGCAGCTTGGAGGGCTATAGCAATCAGCCCCAGCATTTT.

Of note for this clonotype: The junction departs from the called germline gene at one end, perhaps through a read error. This sequence joins TRBV5-1 and TRBJ1-2, with no clear D. From germline, CDR1 is SGHRS and CDR2 YFSETQ. The length of the CDR3 is 15 residues. The CDR3 DNA reads TGTGCCAGCAGCTTGGGGTCTGGGCAAAGCTATGGCTACACCTTC. Amino acid sequence: CASSLGSGQSYGYTF.

This clonotype was counted many times. The chain links TRBV7-8 to TRBJ2-7; D is possibly TRBD1 (5 bases). Germline values: CDR1 SGHVS, CDR2 FQNEAQ. CDR3 size: 14 residues. Trimming stripped 1 base from V and 4 bases from J, with 11 bases between. Here the CDR3 DNA reads TGTGCCAGCAGCTTAGAAGCAGGGTTATACGAGCAGTACTTC. It specifies CASSLEAGLYEQYF.